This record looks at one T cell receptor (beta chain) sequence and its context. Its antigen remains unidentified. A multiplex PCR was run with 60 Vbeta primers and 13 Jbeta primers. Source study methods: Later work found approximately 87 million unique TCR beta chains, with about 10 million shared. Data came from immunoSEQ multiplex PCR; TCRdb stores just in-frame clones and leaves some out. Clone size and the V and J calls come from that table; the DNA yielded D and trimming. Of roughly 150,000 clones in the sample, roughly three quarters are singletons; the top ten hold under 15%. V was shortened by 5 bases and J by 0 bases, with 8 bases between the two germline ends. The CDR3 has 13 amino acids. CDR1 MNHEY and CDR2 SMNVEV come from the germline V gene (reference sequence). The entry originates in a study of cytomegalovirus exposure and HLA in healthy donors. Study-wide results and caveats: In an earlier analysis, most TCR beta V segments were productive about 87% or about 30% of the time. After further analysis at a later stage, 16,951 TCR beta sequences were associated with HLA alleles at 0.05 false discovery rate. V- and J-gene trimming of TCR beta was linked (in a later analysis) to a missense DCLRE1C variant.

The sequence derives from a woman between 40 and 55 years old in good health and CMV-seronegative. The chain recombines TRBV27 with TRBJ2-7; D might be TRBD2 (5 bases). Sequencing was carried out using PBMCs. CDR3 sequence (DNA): TGTGCCAGCAGTCCGGGAAGCTCCTACGAGCAGTACTTC. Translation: CASSPGSSYEQYF.